This T cell receptor beta chain originates from a study of blood T cell repertoires in COVID-19 (dated by TCRdb to the early 2020s). For the wider study: Collaborator samples came from the United States, Italy and Spain and covered acute and convalescent phases of COVID-19. The material from the prospective study consisted of cDNA or gDNA derived from T cells, B-cell-depleted T cells, or PBMCs. The dataset comprised deeply sampled blood TCRbeta repertoires from subjects exposed to, actively infected with, or recovered from COVID-19. The repertoires were made available in a free public database intended to serve as a resource for research on the immune response to SARS-CoV-2. The samples were drawn from the first 160 participants of the ongoing ImmuneRACE study and from about 1,200 subjects provided by 6 global collaborators. Nearly every sample came with metadata listing a de-identified subject ID, COVID-19 status, age in years and sex. Where available, HLA class I and class II types were taken from metadata supplied by the sample provider and were not determined by assay-based typing. General study outcomes and caveats: Clinical and demographic metadata were provided uncurated, with the amount varying by source and participant.

Each collaborating institution followed its own protocols to collect whole blood in K2EDTA tubes. For TCRbeta analysis, collaborator samples were shipped as frozen whole blood, as isolated PBMCs, or as DNA extracted from either sample type. TCRbeta CDR3 regions were amplified from genomic DNA using the immunoSEQ Assay, a bias-controlled multiplex PCR. Under the source paper's analysis protocol: Within the assay, amplification of reference gene primers was used to estimate how many nucleated cells each sample contained. To quantify the absolute abundance of each unique TCRbeta CDR3 rearrangement, sequence reads were collapsed and filtered. For each sample, productive Simpson clonality was calculated as the square root of Simpson's diversity index over productive rearrangements. The table was pulled from immuneACCESS by TCRdb, which kept in-frame rearrangements only. Such tables lose some clones; where checked, under half of the loss comes from unresolved V genes, and the rest has no known cause. The V and J calls and the clone size are those of that table, but D and trimming were determined from the DNA. The sample profile shows just over 300,000 clones; roughly 90% of them were found once. About 2.3% of the sample is in the top ten clones.

Points on this clone: The clone's antigen remains unknown. The sample holds no much larger clone one base away, and base qualities are not on file.

According to the germline V gene, CDR1 reads MGHRA and CDR2 reads YSYEKL. Here V drops 0 bases and J drops 7 bases, and the junction holds 4 bases not matched to any gene. Taken from cysteine to phenylalanine, the CDR3 has 14 residues. Just CDR3 DNA is preserved here, 42 bases in frame from base 1. Specimen: peripheral blood. The source is a man aged 18 to 35 with active or convalescent COVID-19. The rearrangement combines TRBV4-1 with TRBJ2-7; the central 9 bases match TRBD1. The CDR3 region reads CASSQEQGAREQYF. The nucleotide sequence reads as follows: TGCGCCAGCAGCCAAGAACAGGGGGCGCGGGAGCAGTACTTC.